Listed below are T cell receptor beta chains from one sample, sequenced in a study of blood T cell repertoires in COVID-19. Assay: immunoSEQ multiplex PCR; the TCRdb copy retains only in-frame clones and omits some. The repertoire consists of approximately 230,000 clones, with about 90% occurring once and the leading ten covering roughly 3.1%. The sequenced sample consisted of peripheral blood. These receptor sequences come from a man aged 18 to 29 with active or convalescent COVID-19. Each CDR3 is given with its conserved first and last residue. Fields, in order: clone size, J gene, D gene, V gene, CDR3 protein, CDR3 DNA. D genes are given only for firm matches. The size field is filled for only some rows; it gives once, few, many or a size class.

clone size: NA; J gene: TRBJ2-5; D gene: NA; V gene: TRBV15; CDR3 protein: CATSRVAGFQETQYF; CDR3 DNA: TGTGCCACCAGCAGAGTGGCGGGGTTCCAAGAGACCCAGTACTTC
clone size: NA; J gene: TRBJ1-5; D gene: NA; V gene: TRBV7-9; CDR3 protein: CASSLDGSSNQPQHF; CDR3 DNA: TGTGCCAGCAGCTTAGACGGGAGTAGCAATCAGCCCCAGCATTTT
clone size: few; J gene: TRBJ2-7; D gene: NA; V gene: TRBV4-2; CDR3 protein: CASSPRQQGNEQYF; CDR3 DNA: TGTGCCAGCAGCCCAAGACAACAGGGCAACGAGCAGTACTTC
clone size: once; J gene: TRBJ1-5; D gene: TRBD1; V gene: TRBV7-8; CDR3 protein: CASSLVGVGQEKIRPQHF; CDR3 DNA: TGTGCCAGCAGCCTGGTAGGAGTGGGACAGGAAAAGATTAGGCCCCAGCATTTT
clone size: NA; J gene: TRBJ1-2; D gene: NA; V gene: TRBV9; CDR3 protein: CASSDLRTAVYGYTF; CDR3 DNA: TGTGCCAGCAGCGACTTACGGACAGCAGTTTATGGCTACACCTTC
clone size: NA; J gene: TRBJ2-3; D gene: NA; V gene: TRBV5-4; CDR3 protein: CASSPVSTDTQYF; CDR3 DNA: TGTGCCAGCAGCCCAGTGAGCACAGATACGCAGTATTTT
clone size: NA; J gene: TRBJ1-4; D gene: NA; V gene: TRBV9; CDR3 protein: CASSPGLGIPNEKLFF; CDR3 DNA: TGTGCCAGCAGCCCAGGGTTAGGGATCCCTAATGAAAAACTGTTTTTT
clone size: NA; J gene: TRBJ2-1; D gene: NA; V gene: TRBV9; CDR3 protein: CASSARVGGSNEQFF; CDR3 DNA: TGTGCCAGCAGCGCGAGAGTAGGAGGGAGCAATGAGCAGTTCTTC
clone size: NA; J gene: TRBJ2-2; D gene: NA; V gene: TRBV9; CDR3 protein: CASSVGAALNTGELFF; CDR3 DNA: TGTGCCAGCAGCGTGGGGGCGGCCCTCAACACCGGGGAGCTGTTTTTT
clone size: NA; J gene: TRBJ2-1; D gene: NA; V gene: TRBV29-1; CDR3 protein: CSVVGSGPFSVF; CDR3 DNA: TGCAGCGTTGTGGGGAGCGGTCCGTTTTCGGTCTTC
clone size: few; J gene: TRBJ1-1; D gene: NA; V gene: TRBV29-1; CDR3 protein: CSVELLASNTEAFF; CDR3 DNA: TGCAGCGTTGAGCTTCTAGCTTCGAACACTGAAGCTTTCTTT
clone size: NA; J gene: TRBJ1-5; D gene: NA; V gene: TRBV15; CDR3 protein: CATTDLRNQPQHF; CDR3 DNA: TGTGCCACTACAGATCTCCGCAATCAGCCCCAGCATTTT
clone size: once; J gene: TRBJ2-1; D gene: TRBD2; V gene: TRBV11-3; CDR3 protein: CASSLGLAAIYNEQFF; CDR3 DNA: TGTGCCAGCAGCTTAGGGCTAGCGGCGATTTACAATGAGCAGTTCTTC
clone size: NA; J gene: TRBJ2-1; D gene: NA; V gene: TRBV7-3; CDR3 protein: CASSSPGVSYNEQFF; CDR3 DNA: TGTGCCAGCAGCTCCCCAGGGGTCTCCTACAATGAGCAGTTCTTC